Listed below are T cell receptor beta chains from one sample, sequenced in a study of shared clonotypes between healthy human individuals. Clones were sequenced by immunoSEQ multiplex PCR, and TCRdb holds only the in-frame ones, with some missing. Of about 1 million clones in the sample, approximately 76% were seen once. Sequencing was performed on memory CD4+ T cells sorted from blood. The receptor set was obtained from a man between 18 and 35 years old in good health. CDR3s include the opening cysteine and the closing phenylalanine or tryptophan. D genes are given only for firm matches. Clone size is given for some rows only: seen once, a few or many times, or a class if the clone is expanded.

D gene: .; V gene: TRBV18; J gene: TRBJ2-2; clone size: .; CDR3 protein: CASSKQLPGTGELFF; CDR3 DNA: TGTGCCAGCTCAAAACAGCTCCCGGGCACCGGGGAGCTGTTTTTT
D gene: TRBD1; V gene: TRBV9; J gene: TRBJ1-6; clone size: .; CDR3 protein: CASSVAGGQGYAPLHF; CDR3 DNA: TGTGCCAGCAGCGTAGCTGGGGGACAGGGGTACGCGCCCCTCCACTTT
D gene: TRBD2; V gene: TRBV7-2; J gene: TRBJ2-1; clone size: once; CDR3 protein: CASSQWASGRRYNEQFF; CDR3 DNA: TGTGCCAGCAGCCAGTGGGCTAGCGGGAGGCGCTACAATGAGCAGTTCTTC
D gene: TRBD1; V gene: TRBV10-3; J gene: TRBJ1-1; clone size: once; CDR3 protein: CAIKGQELTEAFF; CDR3 DNA: TGTGCCATCAAGGGACAGGAGTTAACTGAAGCTTTCTTT
D gene: TRBD2; V gene: TRBV12-5; J gene: TRBJ2-3; clone size: .; CDR3 protein: CASGLVISGGPADTQYF; CDR3 DNA: TGTGCTAGTGGTTTGGTAATTAGCGGGGGCCCTGCAGATACGCAGTATTTT
D gene: TRBD1; V gene: TRBV5-1; J gene: TRBJ1-1; clone size: .; CDR3 protein: CASSLGQGSGTEAFF; CDR3 DNA: TGCGCCAGCAGCTTGGGACAGGGGAGTGGCACTGAAGCTTTCTTT
D gene: TRBD1; V gene: TRBV28; J gene: TRBJ2-7; clone size: .; CDR3 protein: CASSGQGRPYEQYF; CDR3 DNA: TGTGCCAGCAGTGGACAGGGGAGACCCTACGAGCAGTACTTC
D gene: .; V gene: TRBV10-2; J gene: TRBJ1-1; clone size: many; CDR3 protein: CASTRGGNTEAFF; CDR3 DNA: TGCGCCAGCACCCGGGGCGGGAACACTGAAGCTTTCTTT
D gene: .; V gene: TRBV30; J gene: TRBJ1-4; clone size: .; CDR3 protein: CAWSVIGQGGFSGTNEKLFF; CDR3 DNA: TGTGCCTGGAGTGTTATCGGCCAGGGAGGCTTCAGTGGAACTAATGAAAAACTGTTTTTT
D gene: TRBD2; V gene: TRBV7-3; J gene: TRBJ2-1; clone size: .; CDR3 protein: CASSLQSGGNGQFF; CDR3 DNA: TGTGCCAGCAGCTTACAAAGCGGGGGAAACGGGCAGTTCTTC
D gene: .; V gene: TRBV5-1; J gene: TRBJ2-1; clone size: .; CDR3 protein: CASSLAAGQSEQFF; CDR3 DNA: TGCGCCAGCAGCTTGGCGGCAGGGCAGTCGGAGCAGTTCTTC
D gene: .; V gene: TRBV7-2; J gene: TRBJ2-2; clone size: .; CDR3 protein: CASSLAITAGELFF; CDR3 DNA: TGTGCCAGCAGCTTAGCGATCACCGCCGGGGAGCTGTTTTTT
D gene: .; V gene: TRBV27; J gene: TRBJ1-6; clone size: .; CDR3 protein: CASRLGTIISPLHF; CDR3 DNA: TGTGCCAGCAGACTCGGGACAATAATTTCACCCCTCCACTTT
D gene: .; V gene: TRBV5-1; J gene: TRBJ1-4; clone size: few; CDR3 protein: CASSLEAVSTNEKLFF; CDR3 DNA: TGCGCCAGCAGCTTGGAGGCAGTTTCAACTAATGAAAAACTGTTTTTT
D gene: TRBD1; V gene: TRBV6-5; J gene: TRBJ2-7; clone size: .; CDR3 protein: CASSYRQGIYEQYF; CDR3 DNA: TGTGCCAGCAGTTACCGACAGGGAATATACGAGCAGTACTTC
D gene: .; V gene: TRBV10-2; J gene: TRBJ2-3; clone size: few; CDR3 protein: CASSEYGRDTQYF; CDR3 DNA: TGCGCCAGCAGTGAGTACGGTAGAGATACGCAGTATTTT
D gene: .; V gene: TRBV4-1; J gene: TRBJ2-7; clone size: .; CDR3 protein: CASSPQRAYEQYF; CDR3 DNA: TGCGCCAGCAGCCCCCAAAGGGCCTACGAGCAGTACTTC
D gene: TRBD1; V gene: TRBV28; J gene: TRBJ1-2; clone size: few; CDR3 protein: CASSGTGINHGYTF; CDR3 DNA: TGTGCCAGCAGCGGGACAGGAATCAATCATGGCTACACCTTC
D gene: .; V gene: TRBV11-2; J gene: TRBJ1-1; clone size: .; CDR3 protein: CASSLKLNTEAFF; CDR3 DNA: TGTGCCAGCAGCTTAAAGCTGAACACTGAAGCTTTCTTT
D gene: .; V gene: TRBV2; J gene: TRBJ1-2; clone size: .; CDR3 protein: CASSGTILGYTF; CDR3 DNA: TGTGCCAGCAGTGGGACAATCCTTGGCTACACCTTC
D gene: .; V gene: TRBV4-3; J gene: TRBJ1-2; clone size: .; CDR3 protein: CASSQESAGGNYGYTF; CDR3 DNA: TGCGCCAGCAGCCAAGAGTCCGCTGGGGGGAACTATGGCTACACCTTC
D gene: .; V gene: TRBV19; J gene: TRBJ1-5; clone size: .; CDR3 protein: CASSIGPGGGPQHF; CDR3 DNA: TGTGCCAGTAGTATAGGGCCGGGCGGGGGGCCCCAGCATTTT
D gene: .; V gene: TRBV7-3; J gene: TRBJ2-5; clone size: once; CDR3 protein: CASSLIPEETQYF; CDR3 DNA: TGTGCCAGCAGCTTAATTCCCGAAGAGACCCAGTACTTC
D gene: .; V gene: TRBV19; J gene: TRBJ2-7; clone size: .; CDR3 protein: CASSIRRDSYEQYF; CDR3 DNA: TGTGCCAGTAGTATACGCAGGGATTCCTACGAGCAGTACTTC
D gene: .; V gene: TRBV9; J gene: TRBJ2-5; clone size: .; CDR3 protein: CASSITKTQYF; CDR3 DNA: TGTGCCAGCAGCATAACCAAGACCCAGTACTTC
D gene: .; V gene: TRBV6-5; J gene: TRBJ2-6; clone size: .; CDR3 protein: CASQQGSGANVLTF; CDR3 DNA: TGTGCCAGCCAGCAGGGATCCGGGGCCAACGTCCTGACTTTC